This entry describes one T cell receptor (beta chain). No antigen is known for it. FACS was used to enrich TEMRA cells, whereas the CD8+ and CD4+ T cells were obtained by negative isolation. This specimen comes from a study of CD8 T cells in Susac syndrome. Random hexamers were used to reverse transcribe roughly 0.45 to 1 ug of RNA. The CDR3 of TCR beta was amplified by immunoSEQ multiplex PCR across 54 Vbeta and 13 Jbeta. TCRdb reprocessed the immunoSEQ multiplex PCR reads with MiXCR, giving one entry per CDR3 protein. The sample yields 65,000 to 85,000 distinct CDR3 sequences, about 93% seen once. Notes on the study in general: The relatively small number of individuals in the TCR sequencing and HLA analysis was acknowledged by the study.

V dropped 4 bases and J dropped 1 base, with 16 bases sitting between them. This CDR3 has 16 amino acids. Per the germline V gene, CDR1 is SGHVS and CDR2 is FQNEAQ. This sequence joins TRBV7-8 and TRBJ2-5, with D possibly TRBD2 on 5 matching bases. This receptor was taken from a human donor with Susac syndrome. The sequenced sample was CD8+ T cells from PBMCs. In DNA form, the CDR3 reads TGTGCCAGCAGCTCATCCGGGCTAGCCTTCCAAGAGACCCAGTACTTC. Its protein is CASSSSGLAFQETQYF.